This T cell receptor beta chain was captured in a study of CD8 T cells in ankylosing spondylitis. This clonotype was counted only a few times. Its specificity is not known. In making TCR beta libraries, quantitative 5'-RACE with molecular barcodes was used. TCRdb re-called the 5' RACE reads through MiXCR, storing one row per CDR3 protein. The sample has about 150,000 distinct CDR3 sequences, approximately 44% seen once. Trimming took off 3 bases at V and 2 bases at J, with 8 bases between the two ends. This CDR3 has 13 amino acids. Study results and caveats: Reported data indicate significant enrichment of disease-linked clones within matched ankylosing spondylitis synovial fluid.

The rearrangement joins TRBV12-3 or TRBV12-4 to TRBJ2-7; no clear D. The material sequenced was synovial fluid, either unsorted or a sorted T cell fraction (not recorded which). The receptor was derived from a male donor with ankylosing spondylitis. CDR3 coding DNA: TGTGCCAGCAGTTTGTGGGATACCTACGAGCAGTACTTC. This encodes CASSLWDTYEQYF.